This TCR beta chain is drawn from a study of technical replicates of blood from a handful of donors. Libraries were prepared by immunoSEQ multiplex PCR; TCRdb keeps only in-frame clonotypes and omits some of them. This table has about 81,000 clones, roughly 90% appearing once. The origin of this receptor is a human donor in good health. Sequencing was done on a sample of T cells isolated from PBMCs.

The DNA for the CDR3 is TGCAGCGCCGGGAAGGGCTCACTAAACACCGGGGAGCTGTTTTTT. It translates to CSAGKGSLNTGELFF. The V gene is TRBV29-1, the J gene TRBJ2-2; tentative D call: TRBD2 (5 bases). The CDR3 is 15 amino acids. Germline CDR1 and CDR2: SQVTM and ANQGSEA. V lost 7 bases and J 2 bases, leaving 17 bases between the germline ends.